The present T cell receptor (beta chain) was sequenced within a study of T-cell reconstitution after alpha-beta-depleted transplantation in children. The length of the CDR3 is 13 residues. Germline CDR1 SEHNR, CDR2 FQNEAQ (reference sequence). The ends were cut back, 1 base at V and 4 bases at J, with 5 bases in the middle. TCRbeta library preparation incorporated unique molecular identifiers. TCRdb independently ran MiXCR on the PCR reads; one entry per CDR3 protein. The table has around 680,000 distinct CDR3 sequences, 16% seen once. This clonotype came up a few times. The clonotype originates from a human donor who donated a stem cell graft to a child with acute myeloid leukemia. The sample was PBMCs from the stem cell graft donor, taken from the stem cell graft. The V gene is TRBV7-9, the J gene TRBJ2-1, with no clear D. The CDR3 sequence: CASSLVDYNEQFF. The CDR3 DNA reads TGTGCCAGCAGCTTAGTTGATTACAATGAGCAGTTCTTC.